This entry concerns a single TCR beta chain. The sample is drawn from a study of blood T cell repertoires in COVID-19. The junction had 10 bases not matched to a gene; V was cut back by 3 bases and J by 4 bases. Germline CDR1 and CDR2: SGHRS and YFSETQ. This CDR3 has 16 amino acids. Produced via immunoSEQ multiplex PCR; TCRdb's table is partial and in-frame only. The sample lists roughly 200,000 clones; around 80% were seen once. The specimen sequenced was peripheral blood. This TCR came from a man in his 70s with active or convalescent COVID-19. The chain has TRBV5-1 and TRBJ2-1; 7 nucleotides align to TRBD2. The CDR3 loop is CASSSSGLAEYNEQFF. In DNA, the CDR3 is TGCGCCAGCAGCTCATCCGGTCTAGCGGAGTACAATGAGCAGTTCTTC.